This section outlines one T cell receptor (beta chain) sequence together with its context. This receptor's antigen is unknown. Per-nucleotide qualities are absent, and no much larger clonotype sits a single base away. This sample was taken from a study of T-cell memory formation after mild COVID-19 (dated by TCRdb to about 2021). Background for the entire study: TCR sequence clusters from the two donors were found to be largely donor specific. T-cell clones expanding and contracting after mild COVID-19 in two donors were tracked by longitudinal TCRalpha and TCRbeta repertoire sequencing. Two young, previously healthy adult volunteers made up the cohort, one male and one female. The full study reports these points: The study included only a couple of mild cases, and larger cohorts that include severe cases with pre-infection samples were judged to be necessary. Balanced CD4/CD8 phenotypes were observed for clones contracting from day 15 to 85, whereas a bias towards CD4+ was observed for a second wave of clones expanding from day 15 to 37. SARS-CoV-2 specificity was not confirmed for the second-wave clones peaking on day 37. Some responding clones were detected in pre-infection memory, which suggested that pre-existing cross-reactive memory T cells had joined the SARS-CoV-2 response. Contracting CD4+ clones were found mainly in CM and EM memory subsets, while CD8+ clones were enriched in EMRA.

Ficoll-Paque density gradient centrifugation was the method used to isolate PBMCs. The instrument given in TCRdb is Illumina NovaSeq 6000. TCRalpha and TCRbeta cDNA libraries were built by 5'RACE with constant-segment primers, adding sample barcodes and unique molecular identifiers. RNA was extracted from every sample with Trizol reagent. The libraries were amplified in two PCR steps, and the second step added a second sample barcode and Illumina TruSeq adapters. Sequencing of libraries was performed on an Illumina NovaSeq with 2 x 150 bp paired-end reads. In the paper's pipeline: The reads were demultiplexed and collapsed into UMI-guided consensus sequences using migec v1.2.7. Using mixcr v2.1.11, UMI consensuses were aligned to TRA and TRB V and J templates and then assembled into clonotypes. Clonotypes were classified as expanded or contracted when called significant by both edgeR and NoisET, with noise models trained on biological replicates. For edgeR calls, a false discovery rate-adjusted p below 0.01 and a log2 fold-change threshold of 1 were applied. As an exploratory analysis of dynamics, max-normalized trajectories of the 1000 most abundant clonotypes were examined by PCA with hierarchical clustering. Separately sequenced CD4+ and CD8+ repertoires were used to assign a CD4 or CD8 phenotype to each responding clone. The public reads were run again by TCRdb, first through fastp at Q25 and then through MiXCR, and only productive beta chains were kept. Entries that share a CDR3 protein sequence are merged under the most common genes and DNA. The V and J calls were determined by TCRdb, not by the authors. This sample has approximately 250,000 distinct CDR3 sequences in its table, and 16% of those were observed once. Of the sample, 22% falls within the top ten clones.

V and J lose 0 bases and 6 bases, and a span of 12 bases separates them. As encoded in the germline V gene, CDR1 is SGDLS while CDR2 is YYNGEE. Measured from the cysteine to the phenylalanine, the CDR3 is 15 residues long. Only the CDR3 DNA stays, 45 bases, in frame from base 1. The sequence is built from TRBV9 and TRBJ1-4; a tentative D match to TRBD1 spans 5 bases. Sequenced material: PBMCs or a T cell subset sorted from them (not recorded which). The receptor was derived from a man aged 18 to 30 who had mild COVID-19 (a few samples of this study predate the infection). The sample titles of this study are shuffled in the database, so cell type and time point are left out; the donor was told from shared clones. The DNA sequence is given as TGTGCCAGCAGCGTAGGAGCCGGGGCCGATGAAAAACTGTTTTTT. The translation is CASSVGAGADEKLFF.